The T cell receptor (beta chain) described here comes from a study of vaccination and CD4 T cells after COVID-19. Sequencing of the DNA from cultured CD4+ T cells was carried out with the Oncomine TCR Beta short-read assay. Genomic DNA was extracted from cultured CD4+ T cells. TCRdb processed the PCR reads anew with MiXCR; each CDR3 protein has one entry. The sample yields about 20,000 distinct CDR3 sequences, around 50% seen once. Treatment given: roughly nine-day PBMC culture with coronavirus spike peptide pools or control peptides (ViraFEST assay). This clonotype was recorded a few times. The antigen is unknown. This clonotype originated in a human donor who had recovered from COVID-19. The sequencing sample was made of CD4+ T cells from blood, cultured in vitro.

CDR3 in DNA: TGCGCCAGCAGCCAGGCGGCGGCGAACTATAATTCACCCCTCCACTTT. Residues: CASSQAAANYNSPLHF. The chain joins TRBV4-1 to TRBJ1-6; D not certain. CDR1 MGHRA and CDR2 YSYEKL come from the germline V gene. V gave up 3 bases and J gave up 3 bases, with 12 bases separating them. The CDR3 is made up of 16 amino acids.